This entry describes one T cell receptor (beta chain). Trimming cost V 4 bases and J 0 bases; bases outside gene matches: 7. In germline, CDR1 is SGHDT, CDR2 YYEEEE. The CDR3 has 16 amino acids. The data were obtained in a study of blood T cell repertoires in COVID-19. The overall study: In each case, the material was cDNA or gDNA derived from T cells, B-cell-depleted T cells, or PBMCs.

The data were produced by immunoSEQ multiplex PCR, yet TCRdb's version contains in-frame clones alone and is incomplete. The sample includes a few hundred thousand clones, roughly 91% of them seen just once. The genes are TRBV5-6 and TRBJ1-5, with 7 bases aligning to TRBD1. The sequencing sample was made of PBMCs or T cells enriched from blood (not recorded which). The receptor's source is a man aged 30 to 39 in a cohort exposed to, infected with or recovered from COVID-19 (not recorded which). The CDR3 loop reads CASSINRGFSNQPQHF. In DNA form, the CDR3 reads TGTGCCAGCAGCATTAACAGGGGATTTAGCAATCAGCCCCAGCATTTT.